The source of this TCR beta chain is a study of blood T cell repertoires in COVID-19. Study as a whole: From T cells, B-cell-depleted T cells, or PBMCs came the material, which was cDNA or gDNA.

Measured with immunoSEQ multiplex PCR; TCRdb has only the in-frame clones, and not every one. The sample consists of 300,000 to 400,000 clones, about nine tenths of them appearing once. This CDR3 is built from 13 residues. The germline V gene has CDR1 SGHRS and CDR2 YFSETQ. V gave up 3 bases and J gave up 1 base, with 7 bases separating them. Seattle cases were enrolled at active infection and followed longitudinally. The chain combines TRBV5-1 with TRBJ1-1; D not certain. This clonotype was obtained from a woman aged 70-85 years with COVID-19, enrolled during active disease. Material for sequencing was peripheral blood. CDR3 sequence reads: CASSWTQNTEAFF. Here the CDR3 DNA reads TGCGCCAGCAGCTGGACTCAGAACACTGAAGCTTTCTTT.